The rows below give T cell receptor beta chains drawn from one sample of a study of Ad26.COV2.S vaccination and SARS-CoV-2 variants. Profiled with immunoSEQ multiplex PCR; TCRdb holds only in-frame clones, not every one. The table has about 320,000 clones, about 85% seen once. Sequencing was performed on peripheral blood, taken in a trial of Ad26.COV2.S vaccine versus placebo. These receptor sequences come from a person between 18 and 60 years old who received the Ad26.COV2.S COVID-19 vaccine or a placebo. Both conserved end residues are part of each CDR3. Fields, in order: V gene, D gene, J gene, clone size, CDR3 protein, CDR3 DNA. D genes are given only for firm matches. Some rows mark clone size as missing; the rest say once, few, many or name a class of expanded clone.

>TRBV5-1|.|TRBJ1-5|few
CASSLAGDSNQPQHF
TGCGCCAGCAGCTTGGCAGGAGATAGCAATCAGCCCCAGCATTTT
>TRBV18|.|TRBJ1-1|few
CASSPRPTEMNTEAFF
TGTGCCAGCTCACCACGACCGACAGAAATGAACACTGAAGCTTTCTTT
>TRBV12-3/TRBV12-4|.|TRBJ1-1|.
CASSRTFEAFF
TGTGCCAGCAGCCGCACTTTCGAAGCTTTCTTT
>TRBV12-2|.|TRBJ1-1|once
CASRFRQGRDTEAFF
TGTGCAAGTCGTTTTAGGCAGGGTAGGGACACTGAAGCTTTCTTT
>TRBV6-6|TRBD1|TRBJ1-2|.
CASNHDRANYGYTF
TGTGCCAGCAACCACGACAGGGCCAACTATGGCTACACCTTC
>TRBV5-1|.|TRBJ2-3|.
CASSFEQGTDTQYF
TGCGCCAGCAGCTTTGAACAGGGAACAGATACGCAGTATTTT
>TRBV9|TRBD1|TRBJ1-6|few
CASSPQRGQNSPLHF
TGTGCCAGCAGCCCTCAGAGGGGGCAAAATTCACCCCTCCACTTT
>TRBV7-3|TRBD1|TRBJ1-2|.
CASSLRRGLYGYTF
TGTGCCAGCAGCTTACGCAGGGGGCTCTATGGCTACACCTTC
>TRBV11-2|.|TRBJ2-7|.
CASSEANSPYEQYF
TGTGCCAGCAGCGAAGCCAATTCGCCCTACGAGCAGTACTTC
>TRBV7-9|.|TRBJ2-7|.
CAGGGGEQYF
TGTGCAGGGGGAGGGGGCGAGCAGTACTTC
>TRBV11-3|.|TRBJ2-2|.
CASSRDPNTGELFF
TGTGCCAGCAGCCGGGACCCTAACACCGGGGAGCTGTTTTTT
>TRBV24-1|.|TRBJ1-1|few
CATSDNGVRTFF
TGTGCCACCAGTGATAACGGTGTGAGGACTTTCTTT
>TRBV4-1|.|TRBJ1-1|once
CASSQEGGGGTEAFF
TGCGCCAGCAGCCAAGAGGGGGGAGGCGGCACTGAAGCTTTCTTT
>TRBV11-2|.|TRBJ2-3|.
CASSRTVFYTDTQYF
TGTGCCAGCAGCCGGACAGTTTTTTACACAGATACGCAGTATTTT
>TRBV7-6|TRBD1|TRBJ2-7|.
CASSLDRGRTVQYF
TGTGCCAGCAGCTTAGACAGGGGGCGGACAGTGCAGTACTTC
>TRBV6-1|.|TRBJ1-1|few
CASSEPRVSTEAFF
TGTGCCAGCAGTGAACCCAGGGTGAGCACTGAAGCTTTCTTT
>TRBV2|TRBD1|TRBJ2-7|.
CASSSDRGRGGQYF
TGTGCCAGCAGTTCCGACAGGGGAAGGGGTGGGCAGTACTTC
>TRBV19|TRBD1|TRBJ1-2|.
CASSIGTGGGQENTF
TGTGCCAGTAGTATAGGGACAGGCGGAGGGCAAGAAAACACCTTC
>TRBV24-1|TRBD2|TRBJ2-3|.
CATSDSLTSGGASDTQYF
TGTGCCACCAGTGATTCGTTGACTAGCGGGGGGGCCTCGGATACGCAGTATTTT
>TRBV28|.|TRBJ2-3|.
CASSSGIGAGDTQYF
TGTGCCAGCAGTTCTGGGATAGGGGCAGGAGATACGCAGTATTTT
>TRBV5-1|.|TRBJ2-3|.
CASSLAWAEQDTQYF
TGCGCCAGCAGCTTGGCTTGGGCGGAGCAAGATACGCAGTATTTT
>TRBV2|.|TRBJ1-1|few
CASSEATAGIEAFF
TGTGCCAGCAGTGAAGCGACGGCAGGTATTGAAGCTTTCTTT
>TRBV25-1|.|TRBJ1-5|.
CASSESKGGVGNQPQHF
TGTGCCAGCAGTGAATCCAAGGGGGGAGTTGGCAATCAGCCCCAGCATTTT
>TRBV7-9|.|TRBJ2-2|.
CASSFPPQHGDSNTGELFF
TGTGCCAGCAGCTTCCCACCCCAACACGGGGATTCGAACACCGGGGAGCTGTTTTTT
>TRBV5-6|.|TRBJ1-6|.
CASSLDRQGNVWRDSPLHF
TGTGCCAGCAGCTTGGATCGTCAGGGAAACGTCTGGAGGGATTCACCCCTCCACTTT
>TRBV5-6|TRBD2|TRBJ2-7|once
CASSFLAGGYYEQYF
TGTGCCAGCAGCTTTCTAGCGGGGGGGTACTACGAGCAGTACTTC
>TRBV2|.|TRBJ2-2|.
CASRGPGGELFF
TGTGCCAGCAGGGGACCAGGCGGGGAGCTGTTTTTT
>TRBV18|.|TRBJ2-3|.
CASSPPGDDTQYF
TGTGCCAGCTCACCACCAGGGGATGATACGCAGTATTTT
>TRBV7-6|TRBD2|TRBJ2-1|.
CASSQKGDYGFGEQFF
TGTGCCAGCAGCCAAAAAGGGGACTATGGTTTTGGTGAGCAGTTCTTC
>TRBV3-1/TRBV3-2|.|TRBJ1-2|.
CASSLLGAGSGYTF
TGTGCCAGCAGCCTCCTAGGGGCAGGGTCGGGCTACACCTTC
>TRBV4-2|.|TRBJ1-5|.
CASSQDGRGLGQPQHF
TGTGCCAGCAGCCAAGATGGTAGGGGTCTGGGTCAGCCCCAGCATTTT
>TRBV5-6|.|TRBJ1-2|few
CATSSRTASYGYTF
TGTGCCACCTCATCTCGGACAGCGTCTTATGGCTACACCTTC
>TRBV5-1|TRBD2|TRBJ2-5|.
CASSFRGGPSETQYF
TGCGCCAGCAGCTTTCGCGGGGGGCCGTCAGAGACCCAGTACTTC
>TRBV7-3|.|TRBJ2-5|once
CASSRTPQETQYF
TGTGCCAGCAGCCGGACCCCTCAAGAGACCCAGTACTTC